A single TCR beta chain is shown here with its context. Its specific antigen is unknown. No per-base quality is available; no much larger clone lies one base away. The sample's time point label is to be understood as: baseline before first vaccination. Samples from vaccinated people were obtained from the UK trials COV001 and COV002, which included a single-blind randomized controlled phase 2/3 trial of AZD1222 (ChAdOx1 nCoV-19) in healthy adults. For TCRbeta chain sequencing, PBMC samples from trial participants were taken at day 0 and at day 28 after the second dose. This sample is drawn from a study of T cell responses to AZD1222 COVID-19 vaccine (dated by TCRdb to the early 2020s). Turning to the overall study: AZD1222 recipients with second doses at about 4 weeks or about 12 weeks were pooled, because spike-specific TCR depth and breadth did not differ between schedules. TCR sequencing covered more than 230 trial participants: 207 given two doses of AZD1222 and 26 given two doses of MenACWY control vaccine. Trial participants were enrolled by age into 18-55, 56-69 and 70-plus year subgroups, with about 150, 28 and 57 TCR-sequenced participants respectively. Broader findings and caveats from the paper: Epitopes outside the regions mutated in the B.1.351 and B.1.1.7 variants were reportedly recognized by nearly half of the unique spike-specific TCRs. The 56-69-year group was small, and its depth increase did not reach significance, likely because of low power. Participants were mostly white British, with more females than males. The authors suggested clonal diversity may have been underestimated. After two AZD1222 doses, both the breadth and the depth of spike-specific TCRs were significantly higher than at day 0 and than in MenACWY recipients. Vaccine-associated CD4 TCRs spanned the whole spike protein, with dominant responses in regions 160-218 and 743-854. No day 14 peak-response samples were available, so repertoires were characterized only after the peak T cell response. Conclusions about previously exposed vaccinees are limited because only five to seven AZD1222 recipients were SARS-CoV-2 seropositive at baseline.

The CDR3 regions of human TCRbeta chains were analyzed by immunosequencing. The authors' analysis ran thus. TCRs in the repertoires were matched against a reference library of SARS-CoV-2-specific TCRs that had been generated with the MIRA antigen-specificity platform. Breadth was defined as the fraction of unique TCRs that were SARS-CoV-2-associated. Depth was defined as the fraction of total T cells that were SARS-CoV-2-associated. Using the MIRA data, each spike-specific TCR was mapped to the spike region that the TCR reacts to and placed in a CD4 or CD8 class. Log10-transformed breadth and depth values were compared by one-way ANOVA with Sidak's multiple comparisons tests. As stored in TCRdb, this immuneACCESS dataset retains in-frame rearrangements with V and J assigned. A fraction of the clones does not appear; measured against another copy, unresolved V genes explain less than half of the discrepancy, and the remainder lacks a known reason. For V, J and clone size, that table is used; D and trimming come from the DNA. This sample is represented by 80,000 to 90,000 clones; around nine tenths of them were singletons. Of the sample, 2% to 2.5% is held by the ten largest clones.

The TCR was taken from an adult in good health. The sample here was peripheral blood, taken on day 0 of AZD1222 vaccination.

The sequence in DNA is TGTGCCAGCAGCTGGGGCCGGGGAGGTGGAAACACCATATATTTT. It translates as CASSWGRGGGNTIYF. The chain is made from TRBV5-8 and TRBJ1-3; TRBD1 is possibly the D segment (5 matching bases). Spanning cysteine to phenylalanine, the CDR3 consists of 15 amino acids. Only the CDR3 part of the read is kept: 45 bases, read in frame from the first base. Trimming takes 3 bases from V and 3 bases from J, and the germline ends sit 13 bases apart. CDR1 and CDR2 were assigned from the germline V gene as SGHTS and YDEGEE.